This TCR beta chain comes out of a study of regulatory T cells in long-lasting Graves disease. The CDR3 sequence is 16 residues long. V lost 4 bases, J lost 7 bases, and 7 bases stayed unmatched. The germline V gene encodes CDR1 SGHTA and CDR2 FQGTGA. The TCR beta library used iRepertoire HTBI primers with Arm-PCR amplification of CDR3. From the multiplex PCR reads, TCRdb called clonotypes with MiXCR, one entry per CDR3 protein. Of around 460,000 distinct CDR3 sequences listed, approximately 15% are singletons. In its sample, this clonotype was seen a few times. Time point denoted: newly diagnosed GD, antithyroid drugs for less than 3 months. RNA isolated from PBMCs was used to make the TCR library. Patients of an endocrinology department in Xi'an, China, were included. Another study also made use of these data, one on T cells in Graves' hyperthyroidism and ophthalmopathy. That work adds: Carried out on the TCR CDR3, a first-round RT-PCR used the HTBI primer set.

The TCR sequence derives from a woman between 45 and 60 years old with Graves disease. Specimen: peripheral blood mononuclear cells (PBMCs), collected at new diagnosis, from a patient treated with antithyroid drugs. V is TRBV7-3 and J is TRBJ2-1, with 13 bases lining up with TRBD2. The CDR3 protein is CASSSGTSGIKNEQFF. The CDR3 DNA reads as TGTGCCAGCAGCTCCGGGACTAGCGGGATAAAAAATGAGCAGTTCTTC.